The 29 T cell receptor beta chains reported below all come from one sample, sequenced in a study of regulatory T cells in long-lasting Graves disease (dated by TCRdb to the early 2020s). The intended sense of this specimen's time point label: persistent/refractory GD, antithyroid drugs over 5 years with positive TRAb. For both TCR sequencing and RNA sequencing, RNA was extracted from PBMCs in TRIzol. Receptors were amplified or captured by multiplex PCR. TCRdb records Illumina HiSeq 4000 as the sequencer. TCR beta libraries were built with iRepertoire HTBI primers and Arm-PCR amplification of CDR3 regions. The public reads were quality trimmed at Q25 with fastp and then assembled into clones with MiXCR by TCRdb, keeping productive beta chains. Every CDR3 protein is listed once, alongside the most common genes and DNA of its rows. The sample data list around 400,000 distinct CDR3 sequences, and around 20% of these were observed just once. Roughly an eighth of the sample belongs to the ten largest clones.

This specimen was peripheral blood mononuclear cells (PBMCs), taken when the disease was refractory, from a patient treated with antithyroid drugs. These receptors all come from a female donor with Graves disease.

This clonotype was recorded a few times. The CDR3 bases are TGTGCCAGCAGCATAAGACAGAGCAATCAGCCCCAGCATTTT. Translation gives CASSIRQSNQPQHF. The V gene is TRBV7-2, the J gene TRBJ1-5; tentatively, D is TRBD1 (5 bases). CDR1 and CDR2 (germline): SGHTA, FQGNSA. The ends were cut back, 5 bases at V and 1 base at J, with 9 bases in the middle. This CDR3 has 14 amino acids.

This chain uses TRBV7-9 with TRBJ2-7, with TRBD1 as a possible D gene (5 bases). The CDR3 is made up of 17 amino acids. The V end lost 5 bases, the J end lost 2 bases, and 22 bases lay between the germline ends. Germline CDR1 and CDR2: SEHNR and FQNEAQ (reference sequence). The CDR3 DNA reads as TGTGCCAGCAGCGCAGAAGGGGCCGGACCCCGAACCTACGAGCAGTACTTC. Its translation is CASSAEGAGPRTYEQYF. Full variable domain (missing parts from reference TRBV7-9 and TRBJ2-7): DTGVSQNPRHKITKRGQNVTFRCDPISEHNRLYWYRQTLGQGPEFLTYFQNEAQLEKSRLLSDRFSAERPKGSFSTLEIQRTEQGDSAMYLCASSAEGAGPRTYEQYFGPGTRLTVT.

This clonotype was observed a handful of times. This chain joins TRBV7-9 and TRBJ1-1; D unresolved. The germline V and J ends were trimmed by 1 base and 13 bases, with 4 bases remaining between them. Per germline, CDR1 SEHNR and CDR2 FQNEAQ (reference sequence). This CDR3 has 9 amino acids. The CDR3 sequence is CASSLGGFF. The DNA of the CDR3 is TGTGCCAGCAGCTTAGGAGGTTTCTTT.

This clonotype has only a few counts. The CDR3 loop is CASMSYSYEQYF. CDR3 in DNA: TGTGCCAGCATGAGTTATTCCTACGAGCAGTACTTC. The V and J genes are TRBV27 and TRBJ2-7; no definite D call. The CDR3 spans 12 residues. Germline CDR1 reads MNHEY; CDR2 reads SMNVEV (reference sequence). V lost 7 bases, J lost 1 base, and 8 bases lay in between.

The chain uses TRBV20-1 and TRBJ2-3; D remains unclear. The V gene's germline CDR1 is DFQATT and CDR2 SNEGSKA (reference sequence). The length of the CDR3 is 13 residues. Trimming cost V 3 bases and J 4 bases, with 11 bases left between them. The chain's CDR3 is CSASWGGPDTQYF. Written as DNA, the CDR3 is TGCAGTGCTAGTTGGGGTGGTCCAGATACGCAGTATTTT.

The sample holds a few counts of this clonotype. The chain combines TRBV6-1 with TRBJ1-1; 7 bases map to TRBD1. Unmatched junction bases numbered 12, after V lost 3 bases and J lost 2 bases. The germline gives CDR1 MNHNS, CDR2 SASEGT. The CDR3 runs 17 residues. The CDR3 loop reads CASSDWARAGGNTEAFF. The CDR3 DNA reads TGTGCCAGCAGTGATTGGGCTCGGGCAGGGGGAAACACTGAAGCTTTCTTT.

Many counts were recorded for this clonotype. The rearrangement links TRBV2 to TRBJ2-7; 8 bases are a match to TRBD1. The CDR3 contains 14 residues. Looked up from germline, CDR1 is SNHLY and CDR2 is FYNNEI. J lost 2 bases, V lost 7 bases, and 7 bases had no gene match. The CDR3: CASTGTDRAYEQYF. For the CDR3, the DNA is TGTGCCAGCACGGGTACGGACAGGGCCTACGAGCAGTACTTC. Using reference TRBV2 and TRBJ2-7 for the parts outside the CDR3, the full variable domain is EPEVTQTPSHQVTQMGQEVILRCVPISNHLYFYWYRQILGQKVEFLVSFYNNEISEKSEIFDDQFSVERPDGSNFTLKIRSTKLEDSAMYFCASTGTDRAYEQYFGPGTRLTVT.

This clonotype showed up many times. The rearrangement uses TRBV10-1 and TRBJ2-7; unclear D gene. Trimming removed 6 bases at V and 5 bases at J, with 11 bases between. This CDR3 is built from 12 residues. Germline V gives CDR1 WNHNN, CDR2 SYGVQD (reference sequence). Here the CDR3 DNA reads TGCGCCAGCAGATCCGACGCCAACGAGCAGTACTTC. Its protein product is CASRSDANEQYF.

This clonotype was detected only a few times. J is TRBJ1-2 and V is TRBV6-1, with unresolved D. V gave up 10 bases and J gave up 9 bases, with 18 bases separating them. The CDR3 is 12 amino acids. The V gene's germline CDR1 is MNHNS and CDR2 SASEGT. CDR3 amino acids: CATDAPLGRYTF. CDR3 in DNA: TGTGCCACTGATGCCCCTCTAGGCCGCTACACCTTC.

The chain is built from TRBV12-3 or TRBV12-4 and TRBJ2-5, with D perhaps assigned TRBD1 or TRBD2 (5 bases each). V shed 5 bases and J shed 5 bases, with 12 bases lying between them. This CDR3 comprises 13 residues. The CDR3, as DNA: TGTGCCAGCAGTCGGGGCCCGGGGGAGACCCAGTACTTC. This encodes CASSRGPGETQYF.

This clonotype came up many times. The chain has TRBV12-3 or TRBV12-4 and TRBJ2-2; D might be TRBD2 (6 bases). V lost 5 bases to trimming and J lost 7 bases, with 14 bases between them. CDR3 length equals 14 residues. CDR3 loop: CASSPASDRGELFF. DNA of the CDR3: TGTGCCAGCAGTCCAGCTAGCGATCGCGGGGAGCTGTTTTTT.

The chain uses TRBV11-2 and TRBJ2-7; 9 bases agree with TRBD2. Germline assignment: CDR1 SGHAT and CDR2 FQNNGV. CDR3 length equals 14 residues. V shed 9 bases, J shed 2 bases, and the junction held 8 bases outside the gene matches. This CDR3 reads CASPSGRSAYEQYF. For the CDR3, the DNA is TGTGCCAGTCCCAGCGGGAGGTCCGCCTACGAGCAGTACTTC. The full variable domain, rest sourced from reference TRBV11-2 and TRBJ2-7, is EAGVAQSPRYKIIEKRQSVAFWCNPISGHATLYWYQQILGQGPKLLIQFQNNGVVDDSQLPKDRFSAERLKGVDSTLKIQPAKLEDSAVYLCASPSGRSAYEQYFGPGTRLTVT.

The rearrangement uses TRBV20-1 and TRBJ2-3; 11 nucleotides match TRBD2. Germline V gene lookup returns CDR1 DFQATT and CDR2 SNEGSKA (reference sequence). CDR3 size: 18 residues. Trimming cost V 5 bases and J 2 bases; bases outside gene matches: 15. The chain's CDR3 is CSALTGLAVDPLTDTQYF. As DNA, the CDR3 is TGCAGTGCTCTCACGGGACTAGCGGTAGATCCCCTCACAGATACGCAGTATTTT.

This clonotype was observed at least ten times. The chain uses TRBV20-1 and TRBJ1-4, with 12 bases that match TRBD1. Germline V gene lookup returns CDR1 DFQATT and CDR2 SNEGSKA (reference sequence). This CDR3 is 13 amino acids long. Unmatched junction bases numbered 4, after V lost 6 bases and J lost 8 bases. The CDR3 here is CSAPGQGAEKLFF. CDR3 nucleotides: TGCAGTGCCCCGGGACAGGGGGCAGAAAAACTGTTTTTT.

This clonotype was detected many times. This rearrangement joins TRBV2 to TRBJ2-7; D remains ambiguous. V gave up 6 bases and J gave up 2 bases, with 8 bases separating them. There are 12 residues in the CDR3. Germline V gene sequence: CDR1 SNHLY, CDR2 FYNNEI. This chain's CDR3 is CASRGTPYEQYF. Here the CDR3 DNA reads TGTGCCAGCAGGGGAACCCCCTACGAGCAGTACTTC.

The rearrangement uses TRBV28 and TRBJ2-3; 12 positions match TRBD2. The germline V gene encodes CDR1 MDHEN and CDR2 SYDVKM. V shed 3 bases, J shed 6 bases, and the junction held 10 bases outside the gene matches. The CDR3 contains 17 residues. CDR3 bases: TGTGCCAGCAGTTTGAAGAGACTAGCGGGAGCACCGGATACGCAGTATTTT. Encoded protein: CASSLKRLAGAPDTQYF.

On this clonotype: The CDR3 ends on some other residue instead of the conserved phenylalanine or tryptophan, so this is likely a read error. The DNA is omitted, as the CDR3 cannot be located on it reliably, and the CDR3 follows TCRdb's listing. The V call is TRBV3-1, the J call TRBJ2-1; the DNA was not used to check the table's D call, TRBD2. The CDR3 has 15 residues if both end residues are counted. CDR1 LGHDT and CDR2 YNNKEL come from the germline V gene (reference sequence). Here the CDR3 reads CASSQAKGRPGLGSI.

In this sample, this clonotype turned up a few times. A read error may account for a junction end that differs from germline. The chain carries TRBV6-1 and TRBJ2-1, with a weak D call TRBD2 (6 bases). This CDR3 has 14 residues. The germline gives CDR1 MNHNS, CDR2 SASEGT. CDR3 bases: TGTGCCAGCAGTGGACTAGACTCCTACAATGGGCAGTTCTTC. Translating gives CASSGLDSYNGQFF.

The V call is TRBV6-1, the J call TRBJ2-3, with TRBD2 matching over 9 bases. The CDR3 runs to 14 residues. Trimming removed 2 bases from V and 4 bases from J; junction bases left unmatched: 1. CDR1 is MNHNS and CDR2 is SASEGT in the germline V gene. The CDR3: CASSELAGPDTQYF. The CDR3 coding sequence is TGTGCCAGCAGTGAACTAGCGGGACCAGATACGCAGTATTTT.

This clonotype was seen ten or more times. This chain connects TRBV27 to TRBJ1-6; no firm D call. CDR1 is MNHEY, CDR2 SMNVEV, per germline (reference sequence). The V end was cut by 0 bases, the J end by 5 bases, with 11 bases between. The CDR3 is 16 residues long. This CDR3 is CASSLSRQAHNSPLHF. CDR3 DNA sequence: TGTGCCAGCAGTTTATCGCGGCAGGCCCATAATTCACCCCTCCACTTT.

The DNA for the CDR3 is TGTGCCAGCAGTTACAACGGCCCCACTCGTGAAGCTTTCTTT. Protein product: CASSYNGPTREAFF. V gene TRBV6-5 combines with J gene TRBJ1-1; D remains ambiguous. Germline loops: CDR1 MNHEY, CDR2 SVGAGI. Trimming pared 2 bases from V and 7 bases from J, leaving 14 bases between. The CDR3 is 14 residues long.

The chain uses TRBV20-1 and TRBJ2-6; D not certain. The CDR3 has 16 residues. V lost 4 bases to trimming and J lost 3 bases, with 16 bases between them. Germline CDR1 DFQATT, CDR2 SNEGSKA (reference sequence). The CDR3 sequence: CSATEWVGFGANVLTF. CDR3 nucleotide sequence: TGCAGTGCTACCGAGTGGGTTGGGTTTGGGGCCAACGTCCTGACTTTC.

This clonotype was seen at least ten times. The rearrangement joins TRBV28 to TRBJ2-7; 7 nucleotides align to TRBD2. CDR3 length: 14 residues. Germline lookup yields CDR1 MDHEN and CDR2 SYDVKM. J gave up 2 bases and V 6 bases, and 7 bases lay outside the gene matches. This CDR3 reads CASRGGRSTYEQYF. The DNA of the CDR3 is TGTGCCAGCAGGGGGGGGAGGTCCACCTACGAGCAGTACTTC.

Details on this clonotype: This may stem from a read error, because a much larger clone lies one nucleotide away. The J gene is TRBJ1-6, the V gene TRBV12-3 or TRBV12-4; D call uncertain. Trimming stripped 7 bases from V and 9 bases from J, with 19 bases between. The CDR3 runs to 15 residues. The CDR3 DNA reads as TGTGCCAGCAATTTCCGGACGGAAATCGGTTCACCCCTCCACTTT. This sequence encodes CASNFRTEIGSPLHF.

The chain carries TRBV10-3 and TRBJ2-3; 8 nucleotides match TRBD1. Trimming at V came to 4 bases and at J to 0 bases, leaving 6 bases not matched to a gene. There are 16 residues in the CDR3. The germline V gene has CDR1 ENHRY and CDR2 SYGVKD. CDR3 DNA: TGTGCCATCAGTGGAACCAGGGGGCTTAGCACAGATACGCAGTATTTT. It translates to CAISGTRGLSTDTQYF.

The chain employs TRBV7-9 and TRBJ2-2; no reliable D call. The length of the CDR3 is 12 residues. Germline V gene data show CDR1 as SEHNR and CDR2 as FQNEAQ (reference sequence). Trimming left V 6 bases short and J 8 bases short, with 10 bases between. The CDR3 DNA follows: TGTGCCAGCAGACCATCATCGGGGGAGCTGTTTTTT. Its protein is CASRPSSGELFF.

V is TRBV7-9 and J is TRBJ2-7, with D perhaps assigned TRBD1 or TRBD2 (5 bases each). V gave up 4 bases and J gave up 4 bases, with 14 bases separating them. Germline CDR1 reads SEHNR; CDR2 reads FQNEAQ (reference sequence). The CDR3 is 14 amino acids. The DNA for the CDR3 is TGTGCCAGCAGCTCTCGGGACGGGAATTACGAGCAGTACTTC. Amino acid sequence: CASSSRDGNYEQYF.

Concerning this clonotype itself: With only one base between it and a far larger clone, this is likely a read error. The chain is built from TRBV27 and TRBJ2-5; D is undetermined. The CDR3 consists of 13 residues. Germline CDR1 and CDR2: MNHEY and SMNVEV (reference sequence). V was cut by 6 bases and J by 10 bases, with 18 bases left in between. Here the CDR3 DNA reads TGTGCCAGCAGGCCTTCCGGTTCTGGGATCCAGTACTTC. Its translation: CASRPSGSGIQYF.

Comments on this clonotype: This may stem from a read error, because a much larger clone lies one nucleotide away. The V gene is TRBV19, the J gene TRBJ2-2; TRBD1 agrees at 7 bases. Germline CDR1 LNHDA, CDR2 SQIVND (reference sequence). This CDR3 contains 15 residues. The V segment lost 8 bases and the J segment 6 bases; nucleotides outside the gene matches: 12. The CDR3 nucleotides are TGTGCCAGTGGTACCGGACAGGTACGGGCCGGGGAGCTGTTTTTT. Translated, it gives CASGTGQVRAGELFF.